Following are 29 T cell receptor beta chains from one sample sequenced in a study of vaccination and CD4 T cells after COVID-19. CD4+ T cells that had been cultured provided DNA sequenced with the Oncomine TCR Beta short-read assay. Each CDR3 protein is one row after TCRdb ran MiXCR on the PCR reads. The data show some 12,000 distinct CDR3 sequences, more than 20% seen once. As for treatment: approximately nine-day PBMC culture with coronavirus spike peptide pools or control peptides (ViraFEST assay). The antigens these receptors bind are not known. The source was CD4+ T cells from blood, cultured in vitro, collected after SARS-CoV-2 vaccination. These receptors all come from a human donor who had recovered from COVID-19.

This clonotype is categorized as hyperexpanded (1% or more). This chain links TRBV7-3 with TRBJ2-3; maybe TRBD1 (5 bases). With 5 bases removed from V and 0 bases from J, the gap between germline ends came to 18 bases. The V gene's germline CDR1 is SGHTA and CDR2 FQGTGA. There are 17 residues in the CDR3. The CDR3 here is CASSPGPLRSSTDTQYF. The CDR3 nucleotides read TGTGCCAGCAGCCCAGGGCCATTAAGGTCTAGCACAGATACGCAGTATTTT.

This clonotype was seen only a few times. The chain couples TRBV6-2 or TRBV6-3 to TRBJ1-2, with TRBD1 as a possible D gene (5 bases). The length of the CDR3 is 19 residues. Germline loops: CDR1 MNHEY, CDR2 SVGEGT. V was shortened by 6 bases and J by 0 bases, with 26 bases between the two germline ends. In nucleotides, the CDR3 is TGTGCCAGCAGCTACCTGACCGGGGTCTTGACAGAACCTAACTATGGCTACACCTTC. It is translated as CASSYLTGVLTEPNYGYTF.

This clonotype appeared a few times. This chain connects TRBV11-2 to TRBJ1-1; D perhaps matches TRBD1 (5 bases). The CDR3 extends over 13 amino acids. CDR1 and CDR2 (germline): SGHAT, FQNNGV. Trimming pared 5 bases from V and 11 bases from J, leaving 18 bases between. CDR3 sequence (DNA): TGTGCCAGCAGCGTTGCGGGGCTGGGGTATGCTTTCTTT. Amino acid sequence: CASSVAGLGYAFF.

By sample share, this clonotype is medium-sized. One end of the junction is discordant with germline, which a read error may explain. This chain joins TRBV7-7 and TRBJ2-3; D remains unclear. Germline V CDR1 and CDR2: SSHAT, FNYEAQ (reference sequence). The CDR3 spans 16 residues. The CDR3, as DNA: TGTGCTAGCAGCTTAGTCGCAGGCTCTAGCACAGATACGCAGTATTTT. Translating gives CASSLVAGSSTDTQYF.

This clonotype was seen a few times. The V gene is TRBV19, the J gene TRBJ2-6; 7 bases fit TRBD1. The CDR3 is made up of 17 amino acids. Germline values: CDR1 LNHDA, CDR2 SQIVND (reference sequence). V gave up 1 base and J gave up 0 bases; unmatched junction bases: 3. CDR3 loop: CASSIGQGSSGANVLTF. In nucleotides, the CDR3 is TGTGCCAGTAGTATAGGACAGGGTAGCTCTGGGGCCAACGTCCTGACTTTC.

This chain connects TRBV20-1 to TRBJ2-7, with 7 bases fitting TRBD1. Germline V gene data show CDR1 as DFQATT and CDR2 as SNEGSKA (reference sequence). V shed 3 bases and J 2 bases; nucleotides not matched to a gene: 1. The CDR3 sequence is 12 residues long. The CDR3 nucleotides are TGCAGTGCTAGGACAGGGACCTACGAGCAGTACTTC. This encodes CSARTGTYEQYF.

This clonotype was counted between two and nine times. The chain uses TRBV29-1 and TRBJ2-2; D may be TRBD2 (6 bases). V gave up 2 bases and J gave up 0 bases, with 19 bases separating them. Per germline, CDR1 SQVTM and CDR2 ANQGSEA. There are 18 residues in the CDR3. The CDR3 nucleotides read TGCAGCGTTGAAAGACGGCGGGACTTCCGCACGAACACCGGGGAGCTGTTTTTT. It translates to CSVERRRDFRTNTGELFF.

This sequence joins TRBV6-2 or TRBV6-3 and TRBJ2-5; 8 bases line up with TRBD1. V lost 6 bases, J lost 5 bases, and 8 bases stayed unmatched. Germline V gene lookup returns CDR1 MNHEY and CDR2 SVGEGT. There are 14 residues in the CDR3. This CDR3 reads CASSHGQGSETQYF. The CDR3 coding sequence is TGTGCCAGCAGCCACGGACAGGGCTCGGAGACCCAGTACTTC.

There are a few counts of this clonotype. This rearrangement joins TRBV28 to TRBJ2-1; 8 positions match TRBD2. The CDR3 sequence is 14 residues long. Looked up from germline, CDR1 is MDHEN and CDR2 is SYDVKM. The J segment lost 10 bases and the V segment lost 4 bases, leaving 9 bases of the junction unmatched. Here the CDR3 reads CASSWTSPPWEQFF. DNA of the CDR3: TGTGCCAGCAGTTGGACTAGCCCCCCGTGGGAGCAGTTCTTC.

This clonotype is labeled medium-sized. The CDR3 DNA follows: TGTGCCAGCAGCGCCGGGACAGGCCATAATTCACCCCTCCACTTT. It translates to CASSAGTGHNSPLHF. The V call is TRBV7-2, the J call TRBJ1-6, with TRBD1 matching over 8 bases. The germline V gene has CDR1 SGHTA and CDR2 FQGNSA. Trimming removed 5 bases from V and 5 bases from J; junction bases left unmatched: 5. This CDR3 spans 15 amino acids. The full variable domain, completed using reference TRBV7-2 and TRBJ1-6, is GAGVSQSPSNKVTEKGKDVELRCDPISGHTALYWYRQSLGQGLEFLIYFQGNSAPDKSGLPSDRFSAERTGGSVSTLTIQRTQQEDSAVYLCASSAGTGHNSPLHFGNGTRLTVT.

V is TRBV21-1 and J is TRBJ2-7; the table gives TRBD1 as D, unverified against the DNA. TRBV21-1 is flagged as a pseudogene. The CDR3 spans 13 residues. The DNA of the CDR3 is TGTGCCACCCCGGGACAGGGAGTATACGAGCAGTACTTC. Translating gives CATPGQGVYEQYF.

The table lists this clonotype with a few counts. This chain connects TRBV5-6 to TRBJ1-2; D perhaps matches TRBD1 (5 bases). The V gene lost 0 bases and the J gene lost 3 bases, with 9 bases spanning the gap. Germline CDR1 SGHDT, CDR2 YYEEEE. This CDR3 is built from 14 residues. This CDR3 is CASSLGQGYYGYTF. CDR3 bases: TGTGCCAGCAGCTTGGGGCAGGGCTACTATGGCTACACCTTC.

The chain uses TRBV14 and TRBJ2-7, with a weak D call TRBD1 (6 bases). The CDR3 has 18 amino acids. Germline lookup yields CDR1 SGHDN and CDR2 FVKESK. The V gene lost 2 bases and the J gene lost 1 base, with 21 bases spanning the gap. The CDR3 sequence: CASSQFSRVRGYSYEQYF. The CDR3 bases are TGTGCCAGCAGCCAATTCTCCCGCGTTAGGGGGTATTCCTACGAGCAGTACTTC.

This sequence joins TRBV12-3 or TRBV12-4 and TRBJ1-2; a possible D gene is TRBD1 (5 bases). The CDR3 length is 15 residues. V was pared by 6 bases and J by 1 base, with 15 bases between. As DNA, the CDR3 is TGTGCCAGCAGAAACACGGGACGCCATAACTATGGCTACACCTTC. Translated, it gives CASRNTGRHNYGYTF.

CDR3 residues: CAWSVSGNQPQHF. Written as DNA, the CDR3 is TGTGCCTGGAGTGTATCTGGCAATCAGCCCCAGCATTTT. The chain couples TRBV30 to TRBJ1-5; D is ambiguous. V was pared by 0 bases and J by 2 bases, with 5 bases between. The CDR3 is 13 amino acids. CDR1 and CDR2 (germline): GTSNPN, SVGIG (reference sequence).

This clonotype has just a few counts. The chain carries TRBV19 and TRBJ2-3; tentative D call: TRBD2 (5 bases). From germline, CDR1 is LNHDA and CDR2 SQIVND (reference sequence). This CDR3 has 15 amino acids. The CDR3 spells CAISPAGLSTDTQYF. The CDR3 DNA reads TGTGCTATCTCTCCGGCGGGTCTTAGCACAGATACGCAGTATTTT. The whole variable domain, filled in from reference TRBV19 and TRBJ2-3, reads DGGITQSPKYLFRKEGQNVTLSCEQNLNHDAMYWYRQDPGQGLRLIYYSQIVNDFQKGDIAEGYSVSREKKESFPLTVTSAQKNPTAFYLCAISPAGLSTDTQYFGPGTRLTVL.

Notes on this clonotype: A read error may account for a junction end that differs from germline. The CDR3 coding sequence is TGTGCCAGCAGTAGCGGGGGACGGCTTAATGAAAAACTGTTTTTT. Translated, it gives CASSSGGRLNEKLFF. The V call is TRBV19, the J call TRBJ1-4, with D possibly TRBD1 on 5 matching bases. Germline assignment: CDR1 LNHDA and CDR2 SQIVND (reference sequence). The CDR3 contains 15 residues. Complete variable domain (other parts from reference TRBV19 and TRBJ1-4): DGGITQSPKYLFRKEGQNVTLSCEQNLNHDAMYWYRQDPGQGLRLIYYSQIVNDFQKGDIAEGYSVSREKKESFPLTVTSAQKNPTAFYLCASSSGGRLNEKLFFGSGTQLSVL.

This clonotype was counted once. The chain employs TRBV9 and TRBJ1-1; D remains ambiguous. The CDR3 runs to 13 residues. Trimming shortened V by 0 bases and J by 4 bases, and 7 bases separated the two germline ends. Germline CDR1 is SGDLS and CDR2 is YYNGEE. CDR3 DNA: TGTGCCAGCAGCGTAGTGGCAGGCACTGAAGCTTTCTTT. It encodes CASSVVAGTEAFF.

This clonotype was seen a few times. This chain joins TRBV12-3 or TRBV12-4 and TRBJ2-5; D unclear. V dropped 6 bases and J dropped 5 bases, with 16 bases sitting between them. CDR3 length equals 14 residues. The CDR3 here is CASSPPGLGETQYF. CDR3 nucleotide sequence: TGTGCCAGCAGCCCCCCGGGTCTGGGGGAGACCCAGTACTTC.

A word on this clonotype: A junction end diverges from the germline sequence, so it may reflect a read error. The chain joins TRBV5-1 to TRBJ1-1, with D perhaps matching TRBD1 (6 bases). The CDR3 has 16 amino acids. The germline gives CDR1 SGHRS, CDR2 YFSETQ. CDR3 loop: CANSVGQPNMNTEAFF. The CDR3, as DNA: TGCGCCAACAGCGTTGGACAGCCGAACATGAACACTGAAGCTTTCTTT.

The chain carries TRBV7-2 and TRBJ2-7, with TRBD2 identical over 11 bases. CDR3 size: 18 residues. J gave up 0 bases and V 5 bases, and 12 bases lay outside the gene matches. Germline V CDR1 and CDR2: SGHTA, FQGNSA. The DNA for the CDR3 is TGTGCCAGCAGCCTCCCCCGGACTAGCGGGCGCAGCTCCTACGAGCAGTACTTC. It codes for CASSLPRTSGRSSYEQYF.

This chain connects TRBV27 to TRBJ2-7, with no clear D. Germline V gene data show CDR1 as MNHEY and CDR2 as SMNVEV (reference sequence). Deletions cut 0 bases from V and 5 bases from J, with 14 bases between. The CDR3 has 15 amino acids. Written as DNA, the CDR3 is TGTGCCAGCAGTTTATCGCTCGTGGTCCGTGACGAGCAGTACTTC. Translated: CASSLSLVVRDEQYF.

The genes are TRBV11-3 and TRBJ2-1; D not resolved. The CDR3 length is 13 residues. The V end lost 3 bases, the J end lost 5 bases, and 8 bases lay between the germline ends. The germline V gene encodes CDR1 SGHNT and CDR2 YENEEA. The DNA of the CDR3 is TGTGCCAGCAGCTTGAACCGGGACAATGAGCAGTTCTTC. Its translation is CASSLNRDNEQFF.

The chain combines TRBV11-2 with TRBJ2-1; 14 positions match TRBD2. The trim removed 8 bases at V and 9 bases at J, leaving 9 bases unmatched. The CDR3 consists of 15 residues. Germline V lookup: CDR1 SGHAT, CDR2 FQNNGV. In DNA, the CDR3 is TGTGCCAGCCGGGGACTAGCGGGAGTTTTGGGTGAGCAGTTCTTC. Its translation is CASRGLAGVLGEQFF. Using reference TRBV11-2 and TRBJ2-1 for the parts outside the CDR3, the full variable domain is EAGVAQSPRYKIIEKRQSVAFWCNPISGHATLYWYQQILGQGPKLLIQFQNNGVVDDSQLPKDRFSAERLKGVDSTLKIQPAKLEDSAVYLCASRGLAGVLGEQFFGPGTRLTVL.

This clonotype has only a few counts. The chain recombines TRBV20-1 with TRBJ1-5; 8 bases are a match to TRBD1. CDR1 is DFQATT, CDR2 SNEGSKA, per germline (reference sequence). The CDR3 extends over 13 amino acids. The V and J ends lost 5 bases and 6 bases, in that order; junction bases with no gene match: 6. Here the CDR3 DNA reads TGCAGTGCTGCAGGGGGCGCGGGTCAGCCCCAGCATTTT. Its protein is CSAAGGAGQPQHF.

The V gene is TRBV2, the J gene TRBJ2-7; 8 nucleotides agree with TRBD1. The length of the CDR3 is 15 residues. Germline V gene lookup returns CDR1 SNHLY and CDR2 FYNNEI. V was pared by 6 bases and J by 6 bases, with 13 bases of the junction left unmatched. DNA for the CDR3: TGTGCCAGCAGGCGCCCCGGGACAGGAACGTCCGAGCAGTACTTC. Translating it yields CASRRPGTGTSEQYF.

This clonotype was found a few times. This rearrangement joins TRBV5-4 to TRBJ1-5; D is ambiguous. Per the germline V gene, CDR1 is SGHNT and CDR2 is YYREEE (reference sequence). The CDR3 consists of 13 residues. Between the trimmed V and J ends, which lost 0 bases and 7 bases, there was a span of 8 bases. The CDR3 protein is CASSLGPSQPQHF. CDR3 coding DNA: TGTGCCAGCAGCTTGGGTCCCTCCCAGCCCCAGCATTTT. Drawing the rest from reference TRBV5-4 and TRBJ1-5, the complete variable domain is ETGVTQSPTHLIKTRGQQVTLRCSSQSGHNTVSWYQQALGQGPQFIFQYYREEENGRGNFPPRFSGLQFPNYSSELNVNALELDDSALYLCASSLGPSQPQHFGDGTRLSIL.

This clonotype has more than one count but fewer than ten. The V gene is TRBV20-1, the J gene TRBJ2-7, with 15 bases lining up with TRBD2. From germline, CDR1 is DFQATT and CDR2 SNEGSKA (reference sequence). The CDR3 covers 18 residues. With 1 base clipped from V and 7 bases from J, the junction kept 14 bases outside the gene matches. CDR3 loop: CSARGTSGRASISGEQYF. CDR3 bases: TGCAGTGCTAGAGGGACTAGCGGGAGGGCCTCCATCTCGGGGGAGCAGTACTTC.

V and J are TRBV2 and TRBJ1-1, with a weak D call TRBD1 (6 bases). From germline, CDR1 is SNHLY and CDR2 FYNNEI. The CDR3 runs to 14 residues. Trimming removed 6 bases from V and 0 bases from J, with 11 bases in between. The CDR3 spells CASRYRALNTEAFF. DNA of the CDR3: TGTGCCAGCAGGTACAGGGCCCTGAACACTGAAGCTTTCTTT.